The entry below gives a single T cell receptor (beta chain) sequence along with its context. This sample was included in a study of T cell responses to AZD1222 COVID-19 vaccine. Repertoires were generated with immunoSEQ multiplex PCR, while TCRdb's copy carries only in-frame clones and drops some. The repertoire consists of under 70,000 clones, with 80% to 90% occurring once and the leading ten covering around 20%. The CDR3 consists of 15 residues. Germline values: CDR1 SGHTA, CDR2 FQGNSA. Trimming cost V 4 bases and J 0 bases, with 12 bases left between them. Source: peripheral blood, taken on day 0 of AZD1222 vaccination. The source of this sequence is an adult in good health. The chain uses TRBV7-2 and TRBJ1-1; the D is unclear. The CDR3 sequence is CASSYLQAMNTEAFF. The CDR3 DNA follows: TGTGCCAGCAGCTATTTGCAGGCCATGAACACTGAAGCTTTCTTT.